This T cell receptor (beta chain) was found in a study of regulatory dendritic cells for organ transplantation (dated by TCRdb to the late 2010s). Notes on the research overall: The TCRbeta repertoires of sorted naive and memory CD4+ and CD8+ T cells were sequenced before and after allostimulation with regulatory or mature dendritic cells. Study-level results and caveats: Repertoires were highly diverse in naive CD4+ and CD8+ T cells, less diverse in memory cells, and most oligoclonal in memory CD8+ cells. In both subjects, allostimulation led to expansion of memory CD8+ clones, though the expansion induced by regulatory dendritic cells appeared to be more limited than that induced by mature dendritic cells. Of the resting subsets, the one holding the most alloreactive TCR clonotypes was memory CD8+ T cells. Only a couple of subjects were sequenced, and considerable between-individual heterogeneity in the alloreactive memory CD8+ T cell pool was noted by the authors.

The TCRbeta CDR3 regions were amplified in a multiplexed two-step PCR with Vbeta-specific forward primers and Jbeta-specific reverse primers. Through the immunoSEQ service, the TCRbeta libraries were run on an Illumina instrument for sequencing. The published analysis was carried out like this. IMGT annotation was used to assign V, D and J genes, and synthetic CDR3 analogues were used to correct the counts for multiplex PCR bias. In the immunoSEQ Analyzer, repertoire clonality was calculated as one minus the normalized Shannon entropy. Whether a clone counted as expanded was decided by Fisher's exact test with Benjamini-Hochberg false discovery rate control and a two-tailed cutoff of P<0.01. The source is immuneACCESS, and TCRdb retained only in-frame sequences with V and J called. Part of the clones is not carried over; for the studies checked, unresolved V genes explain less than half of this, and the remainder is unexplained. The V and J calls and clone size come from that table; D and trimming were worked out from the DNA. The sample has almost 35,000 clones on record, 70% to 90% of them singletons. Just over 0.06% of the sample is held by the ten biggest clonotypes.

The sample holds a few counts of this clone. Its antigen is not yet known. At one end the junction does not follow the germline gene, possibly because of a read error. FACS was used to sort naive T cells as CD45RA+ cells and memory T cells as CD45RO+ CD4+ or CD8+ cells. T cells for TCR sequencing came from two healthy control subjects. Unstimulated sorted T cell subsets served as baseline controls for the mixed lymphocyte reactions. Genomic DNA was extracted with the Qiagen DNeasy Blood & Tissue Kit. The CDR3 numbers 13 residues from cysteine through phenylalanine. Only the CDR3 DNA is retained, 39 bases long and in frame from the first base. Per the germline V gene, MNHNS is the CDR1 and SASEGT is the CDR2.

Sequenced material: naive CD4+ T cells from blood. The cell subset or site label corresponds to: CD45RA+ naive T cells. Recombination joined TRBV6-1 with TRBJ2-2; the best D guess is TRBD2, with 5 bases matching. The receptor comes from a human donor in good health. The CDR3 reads CGSGRSNTGELFF. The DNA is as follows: TGTGGCAGCGGAAGGTCGAACACCGGGGAGCTGTTTTTT.